This T cell receptor beta chain stems from a study of cytomegalovirus exposure and HLA in healthy donors listed by TCRdb under 2017. Background on the whole study: An earlier analysis of roughly 610 of the donors reported roughly 300 Gb of sequence data and 117 million unique TCR beta sequences obtained from around 170 million T cells. About 320 gigabases of sequencing data and approximately 93 million unique TCR sequences were included in an early release covering about 700 HLA-typed donors. The genetic ancestry cluster associated with self-reported Caucasian donors included 81% of the roughly 360 genotyped donors. The aim of the study was to test whether cataloging public T cell receptors could identify signatures of past pathogen exposure. Using immunosequencing, the study profiled T cell repertoires from 640 or so subjects and related those repertoires to cytomegalovirus serostatus. A separate validation cohort of roughly 130 different subjects was used in addition to the approximately 610-subject first cohort. High-throughput TCR immunosequencing, statistical association of individual TCRs with disease status, and machine learning were combined to predict cytomegalovirus infection status. To study patterns of TCR occurrence, a later analysis re-analyzed previously published TCR beta repertoires from 666 donors and added high-resolution HLA genotyping. Rather than drawing on any new phenotypic data, the later analysis identified candidate immune exposures from TCR beta sequences and the way those sequences occurred across donors. In an earlier analysis of around 540 of the donors, high-throughput TCR beta sequencing was used to judge whether each TCR beta V gene segment behaved as functional or pseudogenic. Donor age, sex, ethnicity and CMV serostatus were compiled together with the repertoire data. Genome-wide SNP genotypes for about 65% of the roughly 700 donors were used in a later genetic analysis, which treated that subset as a discovery cohort. Every discovery cohort repertoire had been produced on one sequencing platform. Both class I and class II loci were covered by HLA typing, at four-digit resolution. Typing coverage varied by locus: about 620-630 donors for A, B, C, DRB1 and DQB1; approximately 500 for DQA1; around 610 for DPA1; approximately 470 for DPB1. Four to six DR-DQ haplotypes were handled as single units for association and clustering, since linkage in the cohort was strong. Across some 400 genotyped donors of the cohort, an average of approximately 220,000 unique TCR beta nucleotide sequences per donor were sequenced, and around 19% of those sequences were non-productive.

The CDR3 contains 13 residues, cysteine and phenylalanine counted. The retained sequence is limited to the CDR3, 39 bases, with the frame set at the first base. V is clipped by 2 bases and J by 10 bases, and the sequence between their germline boundaries is 12 bases long. The CDR1 and CDR2 encoded by the germline V gene are SGHTA and FQGTGA. The cohort consisted of more than 650 healthy bone marrow donors. At the time of sampling, all cohort members were nominally healthy, though unrecorded immune exposures were likely present. The donor was CMV seronegative and was included in the group of 352 seronegative cohort members. A peripheral blood sample was collected from each donor, and TCR beta sequencing was performed on peripheral blood mononuclear cells. The Qiagen DNeasy Blood Extraction Kit was used to extract genomic DNA from the blood cell samples. Points the paper makes about the study in general: Linkage disequilibrium might explain the correlated functional status among segregating V segments, but an unknown experimental factor could not be excluded. According to a later analysis, parvovirus B19, influenza, CMV and Epstein-Barr virus appeared linked to several top co-occurrence clusters. The authors suggested that the approach could potentially be extended to other disease states and immunological phenotypes. A further reported finding was that TCR beta sequences accurately predicted the HLA-A and HLA-B alleles for most subjects in the first cohort. Immune exposure information for the cohort was limited to CMV serostatus. When HLA alleles, especially DR and DQ, strongly co-occurred, TCR associations were difficult to assign to individual alleles. In both the original and validation cohorts, the classifier was reported to diagnose cytomegalovirus status with high specificity and sensitivity. According to a later analysis, most CMV-associated TCR beta chains appeared to be HLA-restricted, and the HLA associations seemed to be driven largely by CMV exposure. This cohort had only TCR beta chains sequenced, and the lack of alpha or paired-chain data limited which features could be detected. Because counts were too low, roughly 16 rarely observed V segments, including chromosome 9 orphons, were excluded from the earlier analysis of 500 to 700 of the donors. In a later analysis, HLA-associated TCR beta chains were found to be more clonally expanded and to have lower generation probabilities than equally common non-associated chains. According to a later analysis, TCR association rates differed among HLA loci, with DRB1 alleles showing the most associated TCRs and HLA-C alleles showing the fewest. An earlier analysis of approximately 590 of the donors showed that most TCR beta V segments appeared in productive rearrangements either about 87% or about 30% of the time, which broadly matched IMGT annotations. Specific HLA alleles were associated with more than 15,000 TCR beta sequences at a false discovery rate of 0.05 in a later analysis. A later genetic analysis associated a missense DCLRE1C variant with V-gene and J-gene trimming of TCR beta chains, and an independent cohort replicated the association. Because the 87-base-pair reads could not distinguish some IMGT-functional V segments, including TRBV6-2 and TRBV6-3, those segments were excluded. The presence/absence analyses assumed that sequencing depth was roughly uniform across donors, and that assumption may not be true. HLA typing was unavailable for some donors at each locus, so association tests used only the typed subset. While some public TCRs were present in many individuals, most TCR sequences turned up only very rarely across donors. The sequencing pipeline was judged likely to have produced a cluster of highly shared sequence variants as a technical artifact. A total of 150 to 200 TCR beta chains were listed by the study as associated with cytomegalovirus. Compared with the roughly 710-donor mean, donors in an Asian-associated ancestry cluster had fewer N-insertions in productive TCRs, according to a later genetic analysis. In vitro tests confirmed that three of the cytomegalovirus-associated TCR beta chains recognize cytomegalovirus antigens.

The protocol used for the library was the immunoSEQ multiplex PCR assay. For the multiplex PCR, a mixture combining 60 forward primers for TCR Vbeta segments and 13 reverse primers for TCR Jbeta segments was used. A multiplex PCR assay on genomic DNA amplified the CDR3 region of rearranged TCR beta genes. The amplified TCR beta libraries were sequenced on the Illumina HiSeq System as 87-base-pair reads. The published analysis was carried out like this. Across the roughly 640 repertoires, a later analysis counted roughly 84 million unique TCR beta chains, 9.5 million to 13 million of which were shared by at least two donors. Raw reads were error-corrected and collapsed into unique sequences by a nearest-neighbor algorithm in which closely related sequences were merged to remove PCR and sequencing errors. To assign V, D and J gene segments, CDR3 sequences were aligned to IMGT reference sequences. For a sequence to be retained, at least a six-nucleotide match to both a V gene segment and a J gene segment was required. A rearrangement counted as productive if the CDR3 had no stop codons and remained in frame with V and J, and every other rearrangement counted as non-productive. Following IMGT convention, CDR3 was defined as the stretch from the second conserved V-encoded cysteine to the conserved J-encoded phenylalanine. In an earlier analysis of approximately 500 of the donors, sequences lacking an unambiguous match to a single V gene segment were excluded. An earlier analysis of almost 600 of the donors classified V segments as functional when productive rearrangements were above 56.7% and as segregating when the standard deviation between donors was above 5%. A statistical classification framework was developed to diagnose cytomegalovirus status using the catalog of TCR beta chain sequences. In a later analysis, V and J genes were assigned by comparing TCR nucleotide sequences against IMGT/GENE-DB human TR gene sequences. In a later analysis, CDR3 sequences and most-parsimonious VDJ recombination scenarios were assigned using the TCRdist pipeline. In a later analysis, each TCR beta chain was defined by its CDR3 amino acid sequence together with its V-gene family, and reads lacking a unique V-gene family were excluded. In a later analysis, some 600 highly shared, low-generation-probability nucleotide sequences were removed to address suspected cross-contamination and a sequencing artifact. A later analysis calculated a clonal expansion index for each public chain from normalized within-repertoire ranks of inferred template counts. A later analysis computed generation probabilities with a VDJ recombination model fitted to out-of-frame rearrangements, and checked the results against IGoR. A later analysis scored TCR-TCR, TCR-HLA and TCR-CMV co-occurrence with hypergeometric tests, applying a repertoire-size bias correction to TCR pairs. A later analysis estimated false discovery rates by permuting HLA or CMV assignments 20 times. A later analysis grouped co-occurring TCRs with DBSCAN, adding TCRdist sequence similarity when clustering within HLA-allele-positive subsets. Repertoires with fewer than 30,000 or more than 120,000 public chains were left out of co-occurrence clustering, as were five repertoires with anomalous nucleotide sharing. The clones in this table, taken by TCRdb from immuneACCESS, are in-frame only. Not every clone is retained; where verified, under half of the shortfall comes from an unresolved V gene, and the cause of the rest is unknown. V and J calls plus clone size are reproduced from that table; the DNA served to infer D and trimming. The table for this sample lists some 62,000 clones; more than 75% of them were counted only once. The ten largest clones capture over 1.1% of the sample.

A note on this clone: Its antigen specificity is not known. Within one base of it there is no much larger clone, and no base qualities were kept.

The chain couples TRBV7-3 to TRBJ2-1; the D gene is perhaps TRBD2, from 5 matching bases. The receptor comes from a man aged 18 to 29 in good health and CMV-seronegative. The sample consisted of PBMCs. The DNA reads as follows: TGTGCCAGCAGCTTACAGGCCTCGGGGGAGCAGTTCTTC. The translation is CASSLQASGEQFF.